This T cell receptor (beta chain) was observed in a study of CD8 T cells in Susac syndrome. Study observations and caveats: The study recognized that its TCR sequencing and HLA analysis covered a relatively small number of individuals.

V gave up 7 bases and J gave up 1 base, with 19 bases separating them. The germline CDR1 and CDR2 sequences are SQVTM and ANQGSEA. The CDR3 consists of 15 residues. After extraction with the RNeasy kit, about 0.5 to 1 ug of the RNA was reverse transcribed using random hexamers. TCR beta CDR3 was amplified by immunoSEQ covering 54 Vbeta and 13 Jbeta. In TCRdb, the immunoSEQ multiplex PCR reads were re-called with MiXCR into one record per CDR3 protein. The table lists tens of thousands of distinct CDR3 sequences, roughly 92% of them singletons. TEMRA cells underwent FACS enrichment and CD8+ and CD4+ T cells underwent negative isolation. A remark on this clonotype: Its matching antigen is unknown.

The source is a human donor in good health. Sequenced sample: CD8+ T cells from PBMCs. This sequence joins TRBV29-1 and TRBJ1-1, with a possible D match to TRBD1 (5 bases). The CDR3 loop reads CSARGGSKPNTEAFF. CDR3 DNA: TGCAGCGCCCGCGGGGGGTCCAAGCCGAACACTGAAGCTTTCTTT.